This T cell receptor (beta chain) comes out of a study of shared clonotypes between healthy human individuals (dated by TCRdb to 2020 to 2022). In terms of the full investigation: The cohort included three men and a couple of women between 18 and 49 years of age. For each donor, three plates each were used for CD4 naive and CD4 memory, two plates were used for CD8 naive, and one plate was used for CD8 memory. The study deeply sequenced blood TCR repertoires of about 5 healthy adults to estimate repertoire size and the extent of clonotype sharing between individuals. Different laboratories and diverse techniques were used to prepare libraries and sequence TCR repertoires, to increase sequencing depth and limit assay-specific biases. Between about 0.94 and 10 billion PBMCs per donor were obtained by leukapheresis.

Its CDR3 holds 15 amino acids, cysteine through phenylalanine. The kept DNA is CDR3 alone, 45 bases in frame from the first base. The V and J ends are trimmed by 7 bases and 4 bases, leaving 19 bases between them. Based on the germline V gene, the CDR1 and CDR2 sequences are MDHEN and SYDVKM. Details on this clone: The antigen this receptor binds is unknown. No base qualities exist here, and no much larger clone lies one base off it.

The research as a whole found: Rarefaction of sorted-subset datasets indicated incomplete sequencing despite the large sequencing depth. Larger estimated clonotype richness was generally found for naive subsets than for memory subsets. When a handful of donors were compared, the shared fraction of clonotypes was about 5.5% for naive CD4, about 4% for naive CD8, roughly 2.3% for memory CD4, and roughly 0.43% for memory CD8. The genetic and exposure-history diversity represented was limited by the small number of donors. Compared with non-shared clonotypes, clonotypes shared by all four sorted-subset donors had higher generation probabilities. Based on pairwise subsampling, the degree of clonotype sharing among donors was expected to be affected by sequencing depth. Sampling was limited to blood, and TCR repertoires in tissue likely differ from TCR repertoires in blood.

The donors were healthy, HIV-negative adults with no recently reported acute infections or vaccinations. All donors were Caucasian adults living in Nashville, Tennessee, USA. Magnetic negative selection was used to enrich CD4+ T cells, after which naive cells were positively selected on CD45RA and the negative fraction became the memory subset. After blood collection by leukapheresis, PBMCs were isolated using Ficoll-Histopaque density gradient centrifugation and then cryopreserved in the vapor phase of liquid nitrogen. Analytical flow cytometry was used to check the purity and quantity of every magnetically sorted T cell population. Each sorted fraction had its genomic DNA isolated and then quantified by UV absorbance on a Nanodrop 2000c. TCR CDR3 regions were amplified from genomic DNA by multiplex PCR using the deep immunoSEQ assay. Genomic DNA extracted from each cell subset was distributed evenly over all wells of several immunoSEQ 96-well plates, and each plate served as one replicate. For sorted subsets, each replicate PCR was loaded with about 200 ng genomic DNA, equivalent to 25,000 to 35,000 T cell genomes. The purified libraries were quantified using a Qubit 3.0 fluorometer, sized with a Bioanalyzer 2100, and then quantified again using the KAPA Library Quantification kit. Each immunoSEQ 96-well plate was sequenced on its own single-read 150-cycle Illumina NextSeq 550 flow cell. The study's own analysis went as follows. Because the immunoSEQ output held only junctional sequences and lacked quality scores, the filtering could not match the filtering applied to full-length reads. Sequences were annotated with PyIR, a Python wrapper for IgBLAST v1.9, using IMGT germline references to assign V/J genes and CDR3. Reads were removed for weak V/J assignments (E-value above 1e-6), missing CDR3, stop codons, out-of-frame junctions, or ambiguous translated residues. V3J clonotypes were defined as sequences sharing an identical inferred V gene, J gene, and CDR3 amino acid sequence. To compute the percentage overlap between repertoires, the number of shared unique clonotypes was divided by the size of the smaller repertoire. Repertoire richness was assessed with RTK rarefaction, the Chao1 estimator, and Recon v2.1 estimates of unobserved clonotypes. For all TCRbeta clonotypes obtained by the gDNA method from a handful of donors, generation probabilities were computed with OLGA. Held by TCRdb, this immuneACCESS table contains in-frame sequences only and omits some clones. Under half of the omission traces to an unresolved V gene where checked; the cause of the rest is unknown. The V and J calls and clone size come from that table; D and trimming were worked out from the DNA. In this sample the table shows approximately 2.5 million clones, under 95% of which occur a single time. The ten largest make up about 0.38% of the sample.

Sequenced material: naive CD4+ T cells from PBMCs. The cell subset or site label, as the study defines it: CD45RA+ positively selected. This TCR derives from a man in his late teens or twenties in good health. Some clones in this sample may be carry-over from other donors' samples. The rearrangement joined TRBV28 to TRBJ1-2; the D gene lacks a confident call. The CDR3 region reads CASIPSDRQSYGYTF. The DNA reads as follows: TGTGCCAGCATCCCCTCAGACCGTCAAAGCTATGGCTACACCTTC.